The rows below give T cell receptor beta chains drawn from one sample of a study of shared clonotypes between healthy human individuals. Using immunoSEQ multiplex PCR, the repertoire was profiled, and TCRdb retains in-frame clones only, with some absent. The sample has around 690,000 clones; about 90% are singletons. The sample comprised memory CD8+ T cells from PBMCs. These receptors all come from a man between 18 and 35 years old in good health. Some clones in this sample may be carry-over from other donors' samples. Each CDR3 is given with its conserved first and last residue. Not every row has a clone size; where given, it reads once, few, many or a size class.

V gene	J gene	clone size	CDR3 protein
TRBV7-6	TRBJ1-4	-	CASSLGQGWEKLFF
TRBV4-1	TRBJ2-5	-	CASSPWQGAETQYF
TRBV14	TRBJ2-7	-	CASSPLPGSYEQYF
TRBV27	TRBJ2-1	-	CASSSAGGPNEQFF
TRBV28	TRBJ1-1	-	CASSLRGVRSEAFF
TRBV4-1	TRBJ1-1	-	CASSLLTGTANTEAFF
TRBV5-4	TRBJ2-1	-	CASGLPGLAGVDEQFF
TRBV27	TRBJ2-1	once	CASSPWAGGLSYNEQFF
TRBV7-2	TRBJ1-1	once	CASSLVGNEAFF
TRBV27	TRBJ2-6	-	CASSLSWGSGANVLTF
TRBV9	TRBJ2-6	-	CASSPRTALGGANVLTF
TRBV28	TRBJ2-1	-	CASSFRANWANEQFF
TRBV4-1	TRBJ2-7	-	CASSPRGGNYEQYF
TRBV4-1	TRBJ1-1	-	CASSPQGQGWTEAFF
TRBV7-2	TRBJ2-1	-	CASSTDRGSSYNEQFF
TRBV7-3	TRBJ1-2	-	CASSLTRQLFAGYTF
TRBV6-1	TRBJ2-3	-	CASRSAPTGADTQYF
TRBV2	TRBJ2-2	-	CASSVGTVNTGELFF
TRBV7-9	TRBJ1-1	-	CASSWQGRKNTEAFF
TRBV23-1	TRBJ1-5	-	CASSLQRWRTRVEPQHF
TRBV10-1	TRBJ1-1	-	CASSESKGRTEAFF
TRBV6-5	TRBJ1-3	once	CASSGGYGNTIYF
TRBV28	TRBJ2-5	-	CASSLSPTGGTETQYF
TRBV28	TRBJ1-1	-	CASSSYPFKGTEAFF
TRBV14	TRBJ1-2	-	CASSQGSVRNRGYTF
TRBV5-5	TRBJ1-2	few	CASRLRPQVNLDYYGYTF
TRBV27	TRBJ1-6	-	CASSLSQYNSPLHF
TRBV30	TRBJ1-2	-	CAWIAGFPNYGYTF
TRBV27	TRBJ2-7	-	CASRVAGGTYEQYF
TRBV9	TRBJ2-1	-	CASSGVTGLRYNEQFF
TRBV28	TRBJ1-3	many	CASSFLDGRSGNTIYF
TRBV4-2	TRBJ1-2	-	CASSQDRRGANYGYTF
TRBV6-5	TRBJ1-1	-	CASSFTVNTEAFF
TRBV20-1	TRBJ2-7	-	CSATGDEQYF
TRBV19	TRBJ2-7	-	CASSMGLFTYEQYF
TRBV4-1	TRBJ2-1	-	CASNQVPGLAGGADEQFF
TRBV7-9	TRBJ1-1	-	CASSLGGIEAFF
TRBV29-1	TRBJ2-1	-	CSARGMDEQFF
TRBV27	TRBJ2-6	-	CASGSGANVLTF
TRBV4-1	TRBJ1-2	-	CASSQQPTGSYGYTF
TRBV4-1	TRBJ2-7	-	CASSQGSVEQYF
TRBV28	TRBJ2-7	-	CASRPRGTSYEQYF
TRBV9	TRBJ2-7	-	CASSAAGTGSYEQYF
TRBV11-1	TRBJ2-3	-	CASSLGTESGSFNQDTQYF
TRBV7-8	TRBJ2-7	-	CASSPQGANPAYEQYF
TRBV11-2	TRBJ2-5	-	CASSFLPQETQYF
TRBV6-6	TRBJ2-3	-	CASSTRDSQAPDTQYF
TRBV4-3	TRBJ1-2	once	CASSQGVISPTNYGYTF
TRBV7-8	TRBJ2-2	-	CASSLALAGGRVYAGELFF